The clone carrying this T cell receptor (beta chain) rates as large. The target antigen is unknown. The data were obtained in a study of radiation and T cells in renal cell carcinoma. Broader study findings: Dominant CDR3 motifs occupied more repertoire in irradiated than control tumors. Top 100 clonotypes averaged about 54% in irradiated versus about 43% in nephrectomy-only tumors. Tumor samples were small regions of approximately 1 g.

TCRdb keeps only in-frame clones here, not all; method: immunoSEQ multiplex PCR. The repertoire consists of about 10,000 clones, with 58% occurring once and the leading ten covering more than 8%. As to treatment: treatment-naive control, cytoreductive nephrectomy. Controls included a few female and approximately twelve male donors, resected 2011 to 2014. The V gene's germline CDR1 is ENHRY and CDR2 SYGVKD. V lost 9 bases, J lost 0 bases, and 2 bases stayed unmatched. This CDR3 has 14 residues. The J gene is TRBJ1-5, the V gene TRBV10-3; 10 bases are a match to TRBD1. This TCR was recovered from a middle-aged man with renal cell carcinoma. Here the sequenced sample was tumor tissue, taken from a patient whose treatment was nephrectomy without radiotherapy. CDR3 in amino acids: CAIGTGDSNQPQHF. The CDR3 bases are TGTGCCATAGGGACAGGGGATAGCAATCAGCCCCAGCATTTT.